A single sample is the source of the 25 T cell receptor beta chains below, sequenced in a study of brain T cells in children with intractable seizures. The data were produced by immunoSEQ multiplex PCR, yet TCRdb's version contains in-frame clones alone and is incomplete. The data hold around 80,000 clones, with around nine tenths observed a single time. Sample: peripheral blood, taken at surgery. The receptors derive from a girl aged 2-9 years with Rasmussen encephalitis and intractable seizures.

This chain joins TRBV11-3 and TRBJ2-1; maybe TRBD1 (6 bases). V gave up 1 base and J gave up 4 bases, with 11 bases separating them. CDR1 and CDR2 from the germline V gene are SGHNT and YENEEA. This CDR3 has 15 amino acids. CDR3 bases: TGTGCCAGCAGCTTAGGTAACAGGGCATACAATGAGCAGTTCTTC. Translation: CASSLGNRAYNEQFF.

This sequence joins TRBV7-2 and TRBJ2-4; 9 positions match TRBD2. Trimming took 4 bases from V and 7 from J; bases not matched to a gene: 8. This CDR3 contains 15 residues. Germline CDR1 reads SGHTA; CDR2 reads FQGNSA. CDR3 DNA: TGTGCCAGCAGCTGGATAGCGGGAGTTCGGAACATTCAGTACTTC. This gives the protein CASSWIAGVRNIQYF. Using reference TRBV7-2 and TRBJ2-4 for the parts outside the CDR3, the full variable domain is GAGVSQSPSNKVTEKGKDVELRCDPISGHTALYWYRQSLGQGLEFLIYFQGNSAPDKSGLPSDRFSAERTGGSVSTLTIQRTQQEDSAVYLCASSWIAGVRNIQYFGAGTRLSVL.

The table lists this clone with a count of one. J is TRBJ2-3 and V is TRBV4-2; 14 bases are a match to TRBD2. CDR3 length: 16 residues. Per the germline V gene, CDR1 is LGHNA and CDR2 is YNFKEQ. Trimming removed 4 bases from V and 6 bases from J; junction bases left unmatched: 6. The CDR3 sequence is CASSLTGLAGEDTQYF. CDR3 nucleotide sequence: TGTGCCAGCAGCCTAACGGGACTAGCGGGGGAGGATACGCAGTATTTT.

V gene TRBV30 combines with J gene TRBJ2-7; no clear D. Between the trimmed V and J ends, which lost 1 base and 3 bases, there was a span of 7 bases. Per the germline V gene, CDR1 is GTSNPN and CDR2 is SVGIG (reference sequence). This CDR3 spans 12 amino acids. DNA for the CDR3: TGTGCCTGGAGTGATGATGACTACGAGCAGTACTTC. This sequence encodes CAWSDDDYEQYF.

The V gene is TRBV2, the J gene TRBJ1-5; D not resolved. The CDR3 runs to 16 residues. In germline, CDR1 is SNHLY, CDR2 FYNNEI. Trimming removed 8 bases from V and 6 bases from J, with 23 bases in between. The CDR3 loop reads CASSKREQGFGQPQHF. CDR3 coding DNA: TGTGCCAGCTCTAAGCGGGAGCAAGGGTTCGGTCAGCCCCAGCATTTT.

This chain links TRBV30 with TRBJ1-1; no clear D gene. Between the trimmed V and J ends, which lost 1 base and 1 base, there was a span of 7 bases. This CDR3 has 13 residues. CDR1 is GTSNPN and CDR2 is SVGIG in the germline V gene (reference sequence). In DNA form, the CDR3 reads TGTGCCTGGAGTGCAGAGGAGAACACTGAAGCTTTCTTT. It is translated as CAWSAEENTEAFF. Full variable domain (outside the CDR3, taken from reference TRBV30 and TRBJ1-1): SQTIHQWPATLVQPVGSPLSLECTVEGTSNPNLYWYRQAAGRGLQLLFYSVGIGQISSEVPQNLSASRPQDRQFILSSKKLLLSDSGFYLCAWSAEENTEAFFGQGTRLTVV.

CDR3 DNA: TGTGCCAGCAGCCAAGTCGCCCCCATGAACACTGAAGCTTTCTTT. It is translated as CASSQVAPMNTEAFF. This chain joins TRBV3-1 (or the pseudogene TRBV3-2) and TRBJ1-1, with D unclear. Deletions cut 1 base from V and 0 bases from J, with 9 bases between. Germline-derived CDR1 and CDR2 are LGHDT and YNNKEL (reference sequence). The CDR3 sequence is 15 residues long.

The rearrangement links TRBV5-6 to TRBJ2-7; D may be TRBD2 (5 bases). The germline V and J ends were trimmed by 0 bases and 5 bases, with 12 bases remaining between them. Germline values: CDR1 SGHDT, CDR2 YYEEEE. The CDR3 extends over 14 amino acids. The CDR3 sequence: CASSLAGIIHEQYF. The DNA of the CDR3 is TGTGCCAGCAGCTTGGCCGGGATTATCCACGAGCAGTACTTC. The full variable domain, completed using reference TRBV5-6 and TRBJ2-7, is DAGVTQSPTHLIKTRGQQVTLRCSPKSGHDTVSWYQQALGQGPQFIFQYYEEEERQRGNFPDRFSGHQFPNYSSELNVNALLLGDSALYLCASSLAGIIHEQYFGPGTRLTVT.

The V call is TRBV5-4, the J call TRBJ2-1; D might be TRBD2 (6 bases). Trimming removed 5 bases from V and 8 bases from J, with 17 bases in between. Germline V gene lookup returns CDR1 SGHNT and CDR2 YYREEE (reference sequence). CDR3 length: 14 amino acids. Here the CDR3 DNA reads TGTGCCAGCAGGATGTCAGCGGGCAGGGATGAGCAGTTCTTC. It yields the protein CASRMSAGRDEQFF.

V is TRBV30 and J is TRBJ1-1; D is uncertain. CDR3 length equals 11 residues. Germline CDR1 is GTSNPN and CDR2 is SVGIG (reference sequence). V was pared by 0 bases and J by 7 bases, with 6 bases between. The CDR3 region has the DNA TGTGCCTGGAGTGTACTCGTTGAAGCTTTCTTT. It codes for CAWSVLVEAFF.

The genes are TRBV27 and TRBJ2-7; no clear D gene. Germline V lookup: CDR1 MNHEY, CDR2 SMNVEV (reference sequence). The CDR3 has 15 amino acids. The germline V and J ends were trimmed by 0 bases and 0 bases, with 9 bases remaining between them. This chain's CDR3 is CASSLSVRPSYEQYF. Here the CDR3 DNA reads TGTGCCAGCAGTTTATCGGTCCGCCCCTCCTACGAGCAGTACTTC.

This clone was counted at least ten times. The chain has TRBV9 and TRBJ1-1, with D maybe TRBD1 (5 bases). Germline CDR1 reads SGDLS; CDR2 reads YYNGEE. With 4 bases removed from V and 3 bases from J, the gap between germline ends came to 10 bases. The CDR3 runs 13 residues. The CDR3 DNA sequence: TGTGCCAGCAGCACTGGGGCCCACACTGAAGCTTTCTTT. Translation: CASSTGAHTEAFF.

V is TRBV9 and J is TRBJ2-4, with unresolved D. V shed 3 bases and J shed 8 bases, with 9 bases lying between them. The CDR3 totals 12 residues. Germline lookup yields CDR1 SGDLS and CDR2 YYNGEE. This CDR3 reads CASSGASDIQYF. CDR3 DNA sequence: TGTGCCAGCAGCGGGGCTTCGGACATTCAGTACTTC. Looking up the rest from reference TRBV9 and TRBJ2-4 gives the full variable domain: DSGVTQTPKHLITATGQRVTLRCSPRSGDLSVYWYQQSLDQGLQFLIQYYNGEERAKGNILERFSAQQFPDLHSELNLSSLELGDSALYFCASSGASDIQYFGAGTRLSVL.

The chain uses TRBV30 and TRBJ1-5; D unclear. The length of the CDR3 is 13 residues. V was shortened by 0 bases and J by 7 bases, with 10 bases between the two germline ends. The germline CDR1 and CDR2 sequences are GTSNPN and SVGIG (reference sequence). The CDR3 is CAWSVSRQQPQHF. The CDR3 DNA is TGTGCCTGGAGTGTAAGTCGCCAACAGCCCCAGCATTTT.

The chain recombines TRBV10-1 with TRBJ1-2; 8 bases fit TRBD1. Looked up from germline, CDR1 is WNHNN and CDR2 is SYGVQD (reference sequence). This CDR3 region has 13 residues. The ends lost 5 bases at V and 3 bases at J; junction bases unmatched: 2. Written as DNA, the CDR3 is TGCGCCAGCAGTTTGGACAGGGACTATGGCTACACCTTC. Translating it yields CASSLDRDYGYTF.

The chain couples TRBV19 to TRBJ2-2; maybe TRBD2 (5 bases). The CDR3 is 14 residues long. Looked up from germline, CDR1 is LNHDA and CDR2 is SQIVND (reference sequence). V was cut by 8 bases and J by 1 base, with 11 bases left in between. CDR3 DNA: TGTGCCAGTTGTGACTACTTGAACACCGGGGAGCTGTTTTTT. This translates into CASCDYLNTGELFF.

The genes are TRBV19 and TRBJ2-1; 9 bases align to TRBD1. CDR1 and CDR2 (germline): LNHDA, SQIVND (reference sequence). The CDR3 covers 15 residues. The V gene end was trimmed by 8 bases and the J gene end by 7 bases; junction bases not matched to a gene: 12. CDR3 loop: CASSAGTGSGNEQFF. CDR3 in DNA: TGTGCCAGTTCCGCGGGGACAGGGAGCGGGAATGAGCAGTTCTTC.

This chain joins TRBV24-1 and TRBJ2-3, with 9 bases that match TRBD1. CDR3 length: 19 residues. Trimming at V came to 2 bases and at J to 3 bases, leaving 14 bases not matched to a gene. CDR1 and CDR2 (germline): KGHDR, SFDVKD. CDR3 residues: CATSDSLGARDRDTDTQYF. The CDR3 coding sequence is TGTGCCACCAGTGATTCCCTGGGGGCTCGGGACAGGGATACAGATACGCAGTATTTT.

The rearrangement joins TRBV7-2 to TRBJ1-3; weak D call: TRBD1 (5 bases). V was cut by 4 bases and J by 4 bases, with 17 bases left in between. Germline CDR1 SGHTA, CDR2 FQGNSA. The CDR3 contains 16 residues. The CDR3 region has the DNA TGTGCCAGCAGCTCCGGGCGAGGGGCTGGAGGAAACACCATATATTTT. It codes for CASSSGRGAGGNTIYF.

The chain joins TRBV28 to TRBJ2-7; D ambiguous. V lost 3 bases and J 4 bases, leaving 16 bases between the germline ends. The CDR3 runs 15 residues. Germline-derived CDR1 and CDR2 are MDHEN and SYDVKM. CDR3 sequence (DNA): TGTGCCAGCAGTTTCCAACGAGACCTGTCGTACGAGCAGTACTTC. Its translation: CASSFQRDLSYEQYF.

This clone was detected once. The V gene is TRBV5-5, the J gene TRBJ2-7; D may match TRBD1 or TRBD2 (5 bases each). Germline CDR1 and CDR2: SGHKS and YYEKEE (reference sequence). The CDR3 has 15 residues. Trimming cost V 2 bases and J 0 bases, with 12 bases left between them. Written as DNA, the CDR3 is TGTGCCAGCAGCTTAGTCGGGGCGAGCTCCTACGAGCAGTACTTC. This codes for CASSLVGASSYEQYF.

J is TRBJ2-3 and V is TRBV15; 11 bases fit TRBD2. V lost 0 bases, J lost 2 bases, and 7 bases stayed unmatched. CDR1 and CDR2 (germline): LNHNV, YYDKDF (reference sequence). The CDR3 has 18 residues. DNA for the CDR3: TGTGCCACCAGCAGAGAACCCCTAGCGGGGGGCAACACAGATACGCAGTATTTT. Translated: CATSREPLAGGNTDTQYF.

The chain joins TRBV6-5 to TRBJ2-2; 7 nucleotides match TRBD2. This CDR3 is 14 amino acids long. V lost 7 bases to trimming and J lost 6 bases; unmatched junction nucleotides: 8. Germline CDR1 reads MNHEY; CDR2 reads SVGAGI. This chain's CDR3 is CASTMRRGSGELFF. CDR3 bases: TGTGCCAGCACCATGAGGCGGGGGTCCGGGGAGCTGTTTTTT.

The chain links TRBV15 to TRBJ1-1; unclear D gene. The germline CDR1 and CDR2 sequences are LNHNV and YYDKDF (reference sequence). The germline V and J ends were trimmed by 3 bases and 0 bases, with 11 bases remaining between them. The length of the CDR3 is 15 residues. The CDR3 reads CATSRKQIMNTEAFF. In nucleotides, the CDR3 is TGTGCCACCAGCAGGAAACAGATCATGAACACTGAAGCTTTCTTT. The whole variable domain, remainder taken from reference TRBV15 and TRBJ1-1, is DAMVIQNPRYQVTQFGKPVTLSCSQTLNHNVMYWYQQKSSQAPKLLFHYYDKDFNNEADTPDNFQSRRPNTSFCFLDIRSPGLGDTAMYLCATSRKQIMNTEAFFGQGTRLTVV.

This chain links TRBV5-1 with TRBJ2-1, with 9 bases that match TRBD2. There are 15 residues in the CDR3. V lost 4 bases, J lost 5 bases, and 7 bases stayed unmatched. Germline loops: CDR1 SGHRS, CDR2 YFSETQ. The CDR3 protein is CASSKLAGSHNEQFF. CDR3 nucleotides: TGCGCCAGCAGCAAGCTAGCGGGGAGTCACAATGAGCAGTTCTTC.